This T cell receptor (beta chain) appears in the sequencing data of a study of T-cell reconstitution after alpha-beta-depleted transplantation in children. Regarding the study as a whole: The origin of alpha-beta T cells about two months after transplant was reportedly several hundred expanded graft clones. T-cell counts and diversity at one year following transplant were attributed mainly to newly produced T cells. The study traced high day-60 TCRbeta diversity in some patients to surviving recipient T cells and thymic progenitors.

The CDR3 totals 14 residues. V was shortened by 3 bases and J by 2 bases, with 11 bases between the two germline ends. Looked up from germline, CDR1 is SGHRS and CDR2 is YFSETQ. Regarding this clonotype: Its antigen remains unknown.

This sample's TCRbeta library carried unique molecular identifier barcodes. TCRdb independently ran MiXCR on the PCR reads; one entry per CDR3 protein. The table lists roughly 50,000 distinct CDR3 sequences, approximately 46% of them singletons. The specimen comprised PBMCs, mostly from graft donor cells, sampled 360 days after TCRalphabeta/CD19-depleted stem cell transplant. The receptor was isolated from a male patient aged 10 to 17 who had a stem cell transplant for acute lymphoblastic leukemia, so the T cells may come from the graft donor. V and J are TRBV5-1 and TRBJ2-5, with D tentatively TRBD2 (6 bases). This CDR3 reads CASSSSVPQETQYF. The CDR3 nucleotides are TGCGCCAGCAGCTCTAGCGTTCCTCAAGAGACCCAGTACTTC.